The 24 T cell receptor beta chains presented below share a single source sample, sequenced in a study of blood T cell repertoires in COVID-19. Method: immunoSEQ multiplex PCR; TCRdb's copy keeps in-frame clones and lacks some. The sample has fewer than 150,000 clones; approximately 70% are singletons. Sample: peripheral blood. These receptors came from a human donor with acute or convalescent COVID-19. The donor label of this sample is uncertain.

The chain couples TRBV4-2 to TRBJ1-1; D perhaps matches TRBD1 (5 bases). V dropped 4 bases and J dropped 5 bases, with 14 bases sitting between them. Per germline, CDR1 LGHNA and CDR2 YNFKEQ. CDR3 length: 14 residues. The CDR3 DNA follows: TGTGCCAGCAGCCCTTTCCAGGGAAGAACTGAAGCTTTCTTT. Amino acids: CASSPFQGRTEAFF.

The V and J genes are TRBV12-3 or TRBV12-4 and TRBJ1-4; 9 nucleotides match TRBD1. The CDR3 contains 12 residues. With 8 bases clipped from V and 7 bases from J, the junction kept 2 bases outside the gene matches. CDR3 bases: TGTGCCAGCCGACAGGGGGGTGAAAAACTGTTTTTT. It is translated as CASRQGGEKLFF.

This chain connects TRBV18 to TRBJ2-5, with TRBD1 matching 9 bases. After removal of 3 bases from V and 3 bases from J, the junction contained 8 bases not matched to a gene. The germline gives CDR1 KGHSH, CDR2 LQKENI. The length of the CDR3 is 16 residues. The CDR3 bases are TGTGCCAGCTCACCGACCGGGACAGGGAGGGAAGAGACCCAGTACTTC. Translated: CASSPTGTGREETQYF.

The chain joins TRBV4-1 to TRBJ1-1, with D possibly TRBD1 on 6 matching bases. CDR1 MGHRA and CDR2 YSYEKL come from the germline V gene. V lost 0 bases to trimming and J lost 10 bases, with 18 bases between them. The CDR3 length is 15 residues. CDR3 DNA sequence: TGCGCCAGCAGCCAAGAAAGCTTCCGTGACAGGCGAGCTTTCTTT. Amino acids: CASSQESFRDRRAFF.

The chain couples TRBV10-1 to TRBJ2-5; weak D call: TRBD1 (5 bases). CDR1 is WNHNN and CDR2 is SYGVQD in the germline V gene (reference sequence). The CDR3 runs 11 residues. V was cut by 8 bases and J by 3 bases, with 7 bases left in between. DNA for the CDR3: TGCGCCAGCGGGGCCGAAGAGACCCAGTACTTC. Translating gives CASGAEETQYF.

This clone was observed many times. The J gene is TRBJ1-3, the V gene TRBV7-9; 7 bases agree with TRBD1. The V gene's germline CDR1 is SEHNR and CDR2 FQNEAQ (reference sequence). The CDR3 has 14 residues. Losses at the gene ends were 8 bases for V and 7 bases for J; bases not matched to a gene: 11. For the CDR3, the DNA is TGTGCCAGCGGACAAGACAGGGAGTGGAACACCATATATTTT. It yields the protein CASGQDREWNTIYF.

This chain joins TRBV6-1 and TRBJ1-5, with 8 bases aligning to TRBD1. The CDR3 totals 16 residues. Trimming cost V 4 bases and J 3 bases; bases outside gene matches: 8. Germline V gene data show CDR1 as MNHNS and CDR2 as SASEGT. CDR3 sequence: CASSGDPGQVNQPQHF. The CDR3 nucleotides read TGTGCCAGCAGTGGAGACCCGGGACAGGTCAATCAGCCCCAGCATTTT.

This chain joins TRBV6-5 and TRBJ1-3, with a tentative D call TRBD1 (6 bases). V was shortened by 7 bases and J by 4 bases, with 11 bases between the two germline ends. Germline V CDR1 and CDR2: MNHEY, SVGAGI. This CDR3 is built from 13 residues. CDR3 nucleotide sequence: TGTGCCAGCAAGGGGGTCGGGGGAAACACCATATATTTT. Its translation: CASKGVGGNTIYF.

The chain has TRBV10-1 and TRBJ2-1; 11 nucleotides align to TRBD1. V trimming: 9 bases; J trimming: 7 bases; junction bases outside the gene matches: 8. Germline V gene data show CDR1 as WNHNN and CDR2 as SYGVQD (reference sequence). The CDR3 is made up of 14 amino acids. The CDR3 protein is CARTDRGRSNEQFF. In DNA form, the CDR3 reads TGCGCCAGAACGGACAGGGGGCGCTCAAATGAGCAGTTCTTC.

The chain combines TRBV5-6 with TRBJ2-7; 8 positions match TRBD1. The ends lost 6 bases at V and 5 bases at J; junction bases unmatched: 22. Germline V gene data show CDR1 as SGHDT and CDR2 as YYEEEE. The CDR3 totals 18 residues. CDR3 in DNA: TGTGCCAGCACGCCCTGGGTGTCCCTTACAGGGGGGACGAACGAGCAGTACTTC. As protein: CASTPWVSLTGGTNEQYF. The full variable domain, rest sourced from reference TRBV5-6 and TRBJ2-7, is DAGVTQSPTHLIKTRGQQVTLRCSPKSGHDTVSWYQQALGQGPQFIFQYYEEEERQRGNFPDRFSGHQFPNYSSELNVNALLLGDSALYLCASTPWVSLTGGTNEQYFGPGTRLTVT.

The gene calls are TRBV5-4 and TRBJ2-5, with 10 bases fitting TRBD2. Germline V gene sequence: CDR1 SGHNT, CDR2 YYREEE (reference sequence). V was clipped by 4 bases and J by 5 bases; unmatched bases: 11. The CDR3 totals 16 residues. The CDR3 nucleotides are TGTGCCAGCAGCAAGGGGAGCGGGGGGGCCAGTGAGACCCAGTACTTC. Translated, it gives CASSKGSGGASETQYF.

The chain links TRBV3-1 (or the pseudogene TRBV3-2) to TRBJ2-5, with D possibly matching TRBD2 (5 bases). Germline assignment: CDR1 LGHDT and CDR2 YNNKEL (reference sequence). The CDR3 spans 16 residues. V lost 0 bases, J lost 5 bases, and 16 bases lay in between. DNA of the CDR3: TGTGCCAGCAGCCAAGATCACAGCGGAGCTCCGGAGACCCAGTACTTC. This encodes CASSQDHSGAPETQYF.

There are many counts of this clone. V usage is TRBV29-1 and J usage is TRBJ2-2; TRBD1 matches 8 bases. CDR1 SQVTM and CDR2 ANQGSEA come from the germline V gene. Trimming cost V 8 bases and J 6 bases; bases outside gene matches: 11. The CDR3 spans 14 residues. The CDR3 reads CSILDRVDAGELFF. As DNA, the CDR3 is TGCAGCATCCTGGACAGGGTGGACGCCGGGGAGCTGTTTTTT.

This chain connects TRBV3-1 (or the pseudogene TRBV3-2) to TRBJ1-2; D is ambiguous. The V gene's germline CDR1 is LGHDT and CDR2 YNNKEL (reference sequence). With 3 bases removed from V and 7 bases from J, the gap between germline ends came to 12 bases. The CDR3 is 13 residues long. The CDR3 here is CASSQRGISGYTF. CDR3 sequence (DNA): TGTGCCAGCAGCCAGCGAGGGATAAGTGGCTACACCTTC.

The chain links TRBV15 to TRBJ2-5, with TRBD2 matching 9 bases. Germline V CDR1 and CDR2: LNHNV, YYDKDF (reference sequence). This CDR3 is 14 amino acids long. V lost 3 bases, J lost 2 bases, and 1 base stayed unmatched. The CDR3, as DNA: TGTGCCACCAGCAGGGGACTAGCACAAGAGACCCAGTACTTC. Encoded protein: CATSRGLAQETQYF.

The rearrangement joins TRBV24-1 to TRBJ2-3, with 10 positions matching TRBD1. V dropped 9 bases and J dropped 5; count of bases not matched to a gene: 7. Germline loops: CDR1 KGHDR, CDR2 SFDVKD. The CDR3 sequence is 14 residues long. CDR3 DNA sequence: TGTGCCACCGGAAGACAGGGGGCGGAAGATACGCAGTATTTT. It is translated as CATGRQGAEDTQYF.

The CDR3 DNA is TGTGCCAGCAGCCCCGGGACTAGCGGCTACAATGAGCAGTTCTTC. It encodes CASSPGTSGYNEQFF. The chain recombines TRBV28 with TRBJ2-1; TRBD2 agrees at 11 bases. The CDR3 is 15 amino acids. The J segment lost 3 bases and the V segment lost 6 bases, leaving 4 bases of the junction unmatched. CDR1 is MDHEN and CDR2 is SYDVKM in the germline V gene. Variable domain in full (rest from reference TRBV28 and TRBJ2-1): DVKVTQSSRYLVKRTGEKVFLECVQDMDHENMFWYRQDPGLGLRLIYFSYDVKMKEKGDIPEGYSVSREKKERFSLILESASTNQTSMYLCASSPGTSGYNEQFFGPGTRLTVL.

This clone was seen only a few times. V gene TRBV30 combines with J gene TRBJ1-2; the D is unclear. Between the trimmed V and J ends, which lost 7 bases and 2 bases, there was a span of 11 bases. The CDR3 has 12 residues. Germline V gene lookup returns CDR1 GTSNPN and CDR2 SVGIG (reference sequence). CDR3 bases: TGTGCCTTCACGGGAACCAACTATGGCTACACCTTC. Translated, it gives CAFTGTNYGYTF.

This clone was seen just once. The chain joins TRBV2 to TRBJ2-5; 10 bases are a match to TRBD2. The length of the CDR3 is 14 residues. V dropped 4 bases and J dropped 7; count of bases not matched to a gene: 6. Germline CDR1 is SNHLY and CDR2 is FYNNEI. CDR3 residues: CASSVTSGVGTQYF. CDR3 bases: TGTGCCAGCAGTGTTACTAGCGGGGTGGGGACCCAGTACTTC.

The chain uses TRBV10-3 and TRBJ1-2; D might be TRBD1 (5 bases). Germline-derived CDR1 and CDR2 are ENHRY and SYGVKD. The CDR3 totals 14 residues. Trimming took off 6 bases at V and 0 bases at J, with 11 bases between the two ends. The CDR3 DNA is TGTGCCATCAGACAGGCGGCAGCTAACTATGGCTACACCTTC. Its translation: CAIRQAAANYGYTF.

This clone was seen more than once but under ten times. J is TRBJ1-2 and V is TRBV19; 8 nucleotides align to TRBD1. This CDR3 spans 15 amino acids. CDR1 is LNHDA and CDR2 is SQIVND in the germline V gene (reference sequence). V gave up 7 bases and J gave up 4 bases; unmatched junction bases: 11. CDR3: CASTPTGQVRYGYTF. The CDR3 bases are TGTGCCAGTACCCCTACGGGACAGGTCCGCTATGGCTACACCTTC.

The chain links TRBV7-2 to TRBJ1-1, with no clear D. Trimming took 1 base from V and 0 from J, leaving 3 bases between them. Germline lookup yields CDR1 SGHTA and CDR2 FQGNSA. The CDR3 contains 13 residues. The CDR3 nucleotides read TGTGCCAGCAGCTTAGACTTGAACACTGAAGCTTTCTTT. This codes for CASSLDLNTEAFF.

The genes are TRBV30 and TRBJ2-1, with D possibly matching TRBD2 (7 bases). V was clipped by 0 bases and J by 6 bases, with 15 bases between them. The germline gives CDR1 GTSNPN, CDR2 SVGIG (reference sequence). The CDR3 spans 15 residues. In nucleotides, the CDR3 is TGTGCCTGGAGTGTAGAAGGGGGGGCGGGCAATGAGCAGTTCTTC. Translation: CAWSVEGGAGNEQFF.

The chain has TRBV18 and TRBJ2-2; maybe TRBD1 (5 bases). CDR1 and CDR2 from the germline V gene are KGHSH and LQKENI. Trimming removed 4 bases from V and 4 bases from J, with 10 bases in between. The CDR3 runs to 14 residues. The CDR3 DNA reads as TGTGCCAGCTCACTTTCCAGGGCCACCGGGGAGCTGTTTTTT. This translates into CASSLSRATGELFF.